This record looks at one T cell receptor (beta chain) sequence and its context. This table comes from immunoSEQ multiplex PCR, and its TCRdb copy is limited to in-frame clones, with some not included. The sample holds more than 25,000 clones, around 74% seen once. This sample was taken from a study of somatic mutations in cytotoxic T cells in rheumatoid arthritis. With 4 bases removed from V and 6 bases from J, the gap between germline ends came to 19 bases. This CDR3 is 16 amino acids long. The germline V gene encodes CDR1 MDHEN and CDR2 SYDVKM. Sample: CD8+ T cells sorted from blood. The receptor was isolated from a woman aged 18-29 years in good health. This sequence joins TRBV28 and TRBJ1-5; D may be TRBD1 (5 bases). The CDR3 spells CASSYPGVEGRQPQHF. The CDR3 bases are TGTGCCAGCAGTTACCCGGGGGTGGAGGGCCGTCAGCCCCAGCATTTT.